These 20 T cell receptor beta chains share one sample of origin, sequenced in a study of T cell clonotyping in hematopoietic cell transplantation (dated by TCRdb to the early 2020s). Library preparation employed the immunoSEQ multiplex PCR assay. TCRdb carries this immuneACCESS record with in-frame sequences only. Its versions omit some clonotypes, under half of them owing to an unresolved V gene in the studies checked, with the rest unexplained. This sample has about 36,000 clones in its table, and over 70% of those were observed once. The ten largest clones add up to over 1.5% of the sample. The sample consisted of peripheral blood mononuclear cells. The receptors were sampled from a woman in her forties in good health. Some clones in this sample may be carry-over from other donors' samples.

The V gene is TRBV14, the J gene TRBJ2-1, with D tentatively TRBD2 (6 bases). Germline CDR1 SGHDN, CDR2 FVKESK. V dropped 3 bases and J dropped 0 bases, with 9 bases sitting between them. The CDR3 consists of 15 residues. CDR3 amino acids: CASSHGDFSYNEQFF. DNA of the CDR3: TGTGCCAGCAGCCACGGGGACTTCTCCTACAATGAGCAGTTCTTC.

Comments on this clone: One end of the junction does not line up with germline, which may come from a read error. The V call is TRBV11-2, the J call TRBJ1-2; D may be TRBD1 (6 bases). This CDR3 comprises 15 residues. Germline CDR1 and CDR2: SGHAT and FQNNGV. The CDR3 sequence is CASSIDHGTLYGYTF. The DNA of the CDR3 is TGTGCCAGCAGCATAGATCACGGGACACTCTATGGCTACACCTTC.

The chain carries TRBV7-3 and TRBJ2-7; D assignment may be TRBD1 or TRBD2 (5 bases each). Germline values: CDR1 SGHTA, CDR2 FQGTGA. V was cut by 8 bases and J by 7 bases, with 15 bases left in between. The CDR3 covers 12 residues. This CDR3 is CASGTPLGEQYF. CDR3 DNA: TGTGCCAGCGGGACGCCGTTAGGAGAGCAGTACTTC.

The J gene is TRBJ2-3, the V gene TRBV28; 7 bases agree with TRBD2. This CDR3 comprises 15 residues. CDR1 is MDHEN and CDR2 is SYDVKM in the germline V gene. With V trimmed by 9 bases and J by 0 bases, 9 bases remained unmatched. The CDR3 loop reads CASEGRGGSTDTQYF. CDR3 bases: TGTGCCAGTGAGGGTCGCGGGGGAAGCACAGATACGCAGTATTTT.

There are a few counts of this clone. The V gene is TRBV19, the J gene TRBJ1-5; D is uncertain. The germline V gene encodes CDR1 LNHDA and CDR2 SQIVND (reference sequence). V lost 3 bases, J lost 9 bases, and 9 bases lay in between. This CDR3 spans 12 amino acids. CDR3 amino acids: CASSIEPTPQHF. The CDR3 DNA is TGTGCCAGTAGTATTGAACCGACGCCCCAGCATTTT. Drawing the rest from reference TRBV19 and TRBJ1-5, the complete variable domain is DGGITQSPKYLFRKEGQNVTLSCEQNLNHDAMYWYRQDPGQGLRLIYYSQIVNDFQKGDIAEGYSVSREKKESFPLTVTSAQKNPTAFYLCASSIEPTPQHFGDGTRLSIL.

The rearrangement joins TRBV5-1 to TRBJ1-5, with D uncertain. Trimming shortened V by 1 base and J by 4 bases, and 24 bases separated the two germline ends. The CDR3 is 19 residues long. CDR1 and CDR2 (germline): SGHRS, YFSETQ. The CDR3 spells CASSLIPISGSGENQPQHF. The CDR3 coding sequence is TGCGCCAGCAGCTTGATCCCTATATCCGGGTCAGGCGAAAATCAGCCCCAGCATTTT.

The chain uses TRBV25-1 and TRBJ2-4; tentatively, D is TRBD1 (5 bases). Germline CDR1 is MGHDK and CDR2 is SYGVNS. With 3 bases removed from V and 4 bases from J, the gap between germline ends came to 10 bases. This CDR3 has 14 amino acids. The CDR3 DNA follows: TGTGCCAGCAGTGATAGGGGCATTAAAAACATTCAGTACTTC. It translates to CASSDRGIKNIQYF.

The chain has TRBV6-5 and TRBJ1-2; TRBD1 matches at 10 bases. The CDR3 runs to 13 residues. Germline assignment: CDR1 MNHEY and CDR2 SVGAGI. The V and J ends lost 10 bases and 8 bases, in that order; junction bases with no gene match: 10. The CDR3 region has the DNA TGTGCCACCCTACCCGGGACAGGGGTAGGCTACACCTTC. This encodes CATLPGTGVGYTF.

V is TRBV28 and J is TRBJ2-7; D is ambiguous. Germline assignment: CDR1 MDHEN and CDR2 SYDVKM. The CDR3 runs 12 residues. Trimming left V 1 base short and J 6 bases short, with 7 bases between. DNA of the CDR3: TGTGCCAGCAGTTTATCCTTCGGCGAGCAGTACTTC. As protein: CASSLSFGEQYF.

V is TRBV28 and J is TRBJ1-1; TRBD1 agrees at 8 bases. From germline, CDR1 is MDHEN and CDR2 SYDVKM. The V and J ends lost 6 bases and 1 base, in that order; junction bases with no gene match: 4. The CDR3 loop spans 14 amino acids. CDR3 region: CASSLGTGNTEAFF. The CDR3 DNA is TGTGCCAGCAGCCTCGGGACAGGGAACACTGAAGCTTTCTTT. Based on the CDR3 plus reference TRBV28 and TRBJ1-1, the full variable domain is DVKVTQSSRYLVKRTGEKVFLECVQDMDHENMFWYRQDPGLGLRLIYFSYDVKMKEKGDIPEGYSVSREKKERFSLILESASTNQTSMYLCASSLGTGNTEAFFGQGTRLTVV.

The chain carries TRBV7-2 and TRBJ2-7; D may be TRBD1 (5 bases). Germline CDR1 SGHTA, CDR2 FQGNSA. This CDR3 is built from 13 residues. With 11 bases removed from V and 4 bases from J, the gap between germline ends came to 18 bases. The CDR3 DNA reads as TGTGCCTCTGGCCCAGGGTTCGGATACGAGCAGTACTTC. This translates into CASGPGFGYEQYF. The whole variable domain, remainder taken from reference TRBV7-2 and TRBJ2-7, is GAGVSQSPSNKVTEKGKDVELRCDPISGHTALYWYRQSLGQGLEFLIYFQGNSAPDKSGLPSDRFSAERTGGSVSTLTIQRTQQEDSAVYLCASGPGFGYEQYFGPGTRLTVT.

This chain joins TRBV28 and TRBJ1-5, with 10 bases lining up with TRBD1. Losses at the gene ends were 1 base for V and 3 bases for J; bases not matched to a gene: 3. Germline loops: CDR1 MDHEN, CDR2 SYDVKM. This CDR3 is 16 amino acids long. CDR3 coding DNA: TGTGCCAGCAGTTTATTTGACAGGGGGCTCAATCAGCCCCAGCATTTT. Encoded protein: CASSLFDRGLNQPQHF.

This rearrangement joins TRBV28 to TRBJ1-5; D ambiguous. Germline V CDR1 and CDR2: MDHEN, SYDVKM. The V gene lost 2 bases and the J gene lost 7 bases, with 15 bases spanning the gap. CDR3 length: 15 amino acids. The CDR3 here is CASSLDTNPLQPQHF. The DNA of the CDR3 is TGTGCCAGCAGTTTAGACACTAACCCCCTACAGCCCCAGCATTTT.

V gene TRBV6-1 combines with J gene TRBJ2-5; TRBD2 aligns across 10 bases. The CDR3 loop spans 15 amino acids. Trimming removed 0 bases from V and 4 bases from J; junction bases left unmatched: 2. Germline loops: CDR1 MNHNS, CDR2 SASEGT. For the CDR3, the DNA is TGTGCCAGCAGTGAAGCAGCGGGAGGGCCAGAGACCCAGTACTTC. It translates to CASSEAAGGPETQYF.

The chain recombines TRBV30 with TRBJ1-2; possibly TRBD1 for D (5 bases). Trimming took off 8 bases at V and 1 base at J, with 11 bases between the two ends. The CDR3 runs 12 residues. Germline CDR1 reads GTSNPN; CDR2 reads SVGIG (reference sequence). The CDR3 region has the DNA TGTGCCGGGCCGGGACTTAACTATGGCTACACCTTC. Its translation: CAGPGLNYGYTF.

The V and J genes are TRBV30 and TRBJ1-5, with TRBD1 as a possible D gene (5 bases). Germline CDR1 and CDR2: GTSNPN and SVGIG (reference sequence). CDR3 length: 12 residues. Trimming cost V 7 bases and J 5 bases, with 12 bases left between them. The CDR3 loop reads CAYGTVDQPQHF. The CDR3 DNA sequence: TGTGCCTACGGGACGGTAGATCAGCCCCAGCATTTT.

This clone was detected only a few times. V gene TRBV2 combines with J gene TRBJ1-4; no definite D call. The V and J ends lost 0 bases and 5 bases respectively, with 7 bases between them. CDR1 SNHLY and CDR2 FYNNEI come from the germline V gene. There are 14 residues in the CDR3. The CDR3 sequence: CASSEALGNEKLFF. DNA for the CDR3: TGTGCCAGCAGTGAAGCGTTGGGGAATGAAAAACTGTTTTTT.

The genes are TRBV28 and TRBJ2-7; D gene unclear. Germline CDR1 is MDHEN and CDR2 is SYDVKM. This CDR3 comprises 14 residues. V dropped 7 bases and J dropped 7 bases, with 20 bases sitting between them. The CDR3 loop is CASTSVLLWDEQYF. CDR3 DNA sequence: TGTGCCAGCACCTCAGTTCTGTTATGGGATGAGCAGTACTTC.

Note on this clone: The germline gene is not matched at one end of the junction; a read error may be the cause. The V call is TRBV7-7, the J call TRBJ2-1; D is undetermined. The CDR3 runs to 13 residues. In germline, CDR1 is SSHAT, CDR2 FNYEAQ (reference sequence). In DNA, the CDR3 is TGTGCTAGCAGCTTAGACGATCGGAATGAGCAGTTCTTC. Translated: CASSLDDRNEQFF.

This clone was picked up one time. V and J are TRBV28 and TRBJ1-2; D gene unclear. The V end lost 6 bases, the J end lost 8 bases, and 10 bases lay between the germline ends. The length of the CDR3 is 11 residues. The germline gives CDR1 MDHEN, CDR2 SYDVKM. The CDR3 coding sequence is TGTGCCAGCAGATCAGTAGGGGGCTACACCTTC. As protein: CASRSVGGYTF.